The following is a T cell receptor beta chain sequence with its context. Its cognate antigen is unknown. These data belong to a study of cytomegalovirus exposure and HLA in healthy donors. Whole-study context: Drawn from HLA-typed donors, tens of millions of unique TCRs were held in an early data release.

This CDR3 has 13 amino acids. Trimming removed 6 bases at V and 5 bases at J, with 10 bases between. From germline, CDR1 is MNHEY and CDR2 SVGAGI. Study results and limitations: An assumption of roughly uniform sequencing depth across donors underlay the presence/absence analyses.

Use of 60 Vbeta and 13 Jbeta primers characterized the PCR. Generated by immunoSEQ multiplex PCR, the TCRdb table keeps only in-frame clones and is missing some. The sample includes about 180,000 clones, about 79% of them seen just once. The sequence was collected from a man between 18 and 35 years old in good health and CMV-seronegative. This chain uses TRBV6-5 with TRBJ1-4; D not resolved. Sample: PBMCs. In DNA, the CDR3 is TGTGCCAGCAGCTCCACGGTGAATGAAAAACTGTTTTTT. Encoded protein: CASSSTVNEKLFF.